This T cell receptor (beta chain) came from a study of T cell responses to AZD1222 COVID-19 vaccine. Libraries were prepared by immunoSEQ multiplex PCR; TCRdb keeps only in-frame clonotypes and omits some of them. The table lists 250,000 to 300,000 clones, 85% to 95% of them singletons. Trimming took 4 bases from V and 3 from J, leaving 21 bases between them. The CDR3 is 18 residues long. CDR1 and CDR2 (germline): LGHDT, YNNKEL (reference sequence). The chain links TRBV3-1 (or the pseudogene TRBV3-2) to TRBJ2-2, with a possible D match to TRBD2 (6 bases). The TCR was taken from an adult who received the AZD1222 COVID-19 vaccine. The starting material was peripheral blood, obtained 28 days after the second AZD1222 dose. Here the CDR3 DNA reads TGTGCCAGCAGCCCCTCAGTGGGACTGTTCTTTTACACCGGGGAGCTGTTTTTT. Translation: CASSPSVGLFFYTGELFF.